The present TCR beta chain was sequenced within a study of T cell repertoires in cytomegalovirus infection. Turning to the study itself: It was recently identified HLA-C-restricted and well-studied HLA-B-restricted CMV epitopes that the study used.

Study outcomes and limitations: CMV-specific HLA-C-restricted TCR beta clonotypes dominated the ex vivo response.

Per germline, CDR1 ENHRY and CDR2 SYGVKD. The CDR3 extends over 14 amino acids. The V gene end was trimmed by 3 bases and the J gene end by 5 bases; junction bases not matched to a gene: 4. Points on this clonotype: Its antigen is undetermined.

TCRdb used MiXCR to reprocess the reads, holding one entry per CDR3 protein. The sample has roughly 500,000 distinct CDR3 sequences; roughly a third are singletons. The TCR comes from a human donor in good health (CMV status not recorded). Some clones in this sample may be carry-over from other donors' samples. The specimen comprised cultured PBMCs, sampled from culture after CMV antigen stimulation. The rearrangement links TRBV10-3 to TRBJ1-1; 9 nucleotides align to TRBD1. The DNA for the CDR3 is TGTGCCATCAGTGATAACAGGGGGCGTACTGAAGCTTTCTTT. Translated, it gives CAISDNRGRTEAFF.